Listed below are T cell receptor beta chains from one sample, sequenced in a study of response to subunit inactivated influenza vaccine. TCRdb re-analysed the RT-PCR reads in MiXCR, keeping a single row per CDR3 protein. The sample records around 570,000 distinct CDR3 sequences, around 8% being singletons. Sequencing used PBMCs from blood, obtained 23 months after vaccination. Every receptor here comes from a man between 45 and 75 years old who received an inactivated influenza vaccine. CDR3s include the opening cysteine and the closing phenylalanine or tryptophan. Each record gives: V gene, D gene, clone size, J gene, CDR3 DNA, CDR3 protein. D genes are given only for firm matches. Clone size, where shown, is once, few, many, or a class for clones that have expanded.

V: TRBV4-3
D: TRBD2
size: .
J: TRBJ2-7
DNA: TGCGCCAGCAGCCAAGGTCCCGGGACTAGCGTTAGCGAGCAGTACTTC
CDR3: CASSQGPGTSVSEQYF

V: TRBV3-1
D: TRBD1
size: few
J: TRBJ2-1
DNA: TGTGCCAGCAGCCAAATCGGGACAGGGAGTAATAATGAGCAGTTCTTC
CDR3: CASSQIGTGSNNEQFF

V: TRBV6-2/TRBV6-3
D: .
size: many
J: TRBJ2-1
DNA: TGTGCCAGCAGCCCGTACTACAATGAGCAGTTCTTC
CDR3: CASSPYYNEQFF

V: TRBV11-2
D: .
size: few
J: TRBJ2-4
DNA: TGTGCCAGCAGCCGGCAGACTAGAGGCGGAAACATTCAGTACTTC
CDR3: CASSRQTRGGNIQYF

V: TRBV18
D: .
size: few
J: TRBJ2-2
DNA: TGTGCCAGCTCACCGGAAGTTAACACCGGGGAGCTGTTTTTT
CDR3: CASSPEVNTGELFF

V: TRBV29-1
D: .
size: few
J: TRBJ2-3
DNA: TGCAGCGTTGCTCCGGAGTCCACAGATACGCAGTATTTT
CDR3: CSVAPESTDTQYF

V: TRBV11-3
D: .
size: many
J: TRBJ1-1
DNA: TGTGCCAGCAGCTTAAGTGGAACTGAAGCTTTCTTT
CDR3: CASSLSGTEAFF

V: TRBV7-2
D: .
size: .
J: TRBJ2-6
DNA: TGTGCCAGCAGCTTAGCAGGGACCGGGGCCAACGTCCTGACTTTC
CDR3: CASSLAGTGANVLTF

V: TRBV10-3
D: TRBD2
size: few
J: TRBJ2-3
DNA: TGTGCCATCAGTGCTGCCGGGACTAGCGGTACACCCACAGATACGCAGTATTTT
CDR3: CAISAAGTSGTPTDTQYF

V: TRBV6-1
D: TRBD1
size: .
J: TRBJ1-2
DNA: TGTGCCAGCAGAAAGGACAGGGGATACTATGGCTACACCTTC
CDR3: CASRKDRGYYGYTF

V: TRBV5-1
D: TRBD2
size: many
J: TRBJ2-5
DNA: TGCGCCAGCAGCGGAGGGACTAGCCAAGAGACCCAGTACTTC
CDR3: CASSGGTSQETQYF

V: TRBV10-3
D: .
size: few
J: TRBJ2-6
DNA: TGTGCCATCAGCGCGACAGGCGATTCTGGGGCCAACGTCCTGACTTTC
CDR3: CAISATGDSGANVLTF

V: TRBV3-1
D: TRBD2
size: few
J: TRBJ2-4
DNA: TGTGCCAGCAGCCAACTAGCGGGCCTAGCCAAAAACATTCAGTACTTC
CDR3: CASSQLAGLAKNIQYF

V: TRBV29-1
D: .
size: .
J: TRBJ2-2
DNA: TGCAGCGGGTCGTTTGTTGGGTCCGGGGAGCTGTTTTTT
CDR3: CSGSFVGSGELFF

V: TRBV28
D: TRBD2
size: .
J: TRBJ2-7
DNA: TGTGCCAGCAGTTTGAGCGGGAGGTTGTACGAGCAGTACTTC
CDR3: CASSLSGRLYEQYF

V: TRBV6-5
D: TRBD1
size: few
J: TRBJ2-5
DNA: TGTGCCAGCAGTTACATAGGGGGCACGTACCAAGAGACCCAGTACTTC
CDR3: CASSYIGGTYQETQYF

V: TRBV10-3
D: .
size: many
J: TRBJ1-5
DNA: TGTGCCATCTCCGACGGGCCCCGTCAGCCCCAGCATTTT
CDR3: CAISDGPRQPQHF

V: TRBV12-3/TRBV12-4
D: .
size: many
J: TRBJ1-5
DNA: TGTGCCAGCAGTACCCCCAGAGCAGGGAATCAGCCCCAGCATTTT
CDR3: CASSTPRAGNQPQHF

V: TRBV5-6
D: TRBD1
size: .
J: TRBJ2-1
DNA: TGTGCCAGCAGCTTAGGACAGGGCCGGTCTGTACCGTTTTACAATGAGCAGTTCTTC
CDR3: CASSLGQGRSVPFYNEQFF

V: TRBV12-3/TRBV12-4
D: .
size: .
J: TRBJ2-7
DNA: TGTGCCAGCAGTTTCTCCGTTGCCTACGAGCAGTACTTC
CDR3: CASSFSVAYEQYF

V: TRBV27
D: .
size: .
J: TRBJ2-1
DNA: TGTGCCAGCAGTTTGGCTGTAGGCAGCTCCTACAATGAGCAGTTCTTC
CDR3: CASSLAVGSSYNEQFF

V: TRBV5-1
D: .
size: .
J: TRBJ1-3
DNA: TGCGCCAGCAGCTTGGATTCCGGGGCTGGAAACACCATATATTTT
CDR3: CASSLDSGAGNTIYF

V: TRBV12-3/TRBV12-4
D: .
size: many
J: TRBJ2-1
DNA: TGTGCCAGCAGGGAAGGACAGAAAAACAATGAGCAGTTCTTC
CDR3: CASREGQKNNEQFF

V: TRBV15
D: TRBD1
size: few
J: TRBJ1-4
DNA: TGTGCCACCAGCAGATCAGGGGGCCCTAATGAAAAACTGTTTTTT
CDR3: CATSRSGGPNEKLFF

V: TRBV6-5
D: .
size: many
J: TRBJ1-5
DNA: TGTGCCAGCAGTTCCCGAAGTACGGGCAATCAGCCCCAGCATTTT
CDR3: CASSSRSTGNQPQHF

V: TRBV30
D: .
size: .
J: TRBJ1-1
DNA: TGTGCCTGGAGCCCCACAGGTATTAGGTTAACTTTCTTT
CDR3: CAWSPTGIRLTFF

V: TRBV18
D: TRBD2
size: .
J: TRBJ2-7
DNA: TGTGCCAGCTCACCACGGGAGGGCCGCGAGCAGTACTTC
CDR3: CASSPREGREQYF

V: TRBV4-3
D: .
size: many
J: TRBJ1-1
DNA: TGCGCCAGCAGCCAAGATGGTCAAGGGGCGCGCACTGAAGCTTTCTTT
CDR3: CASSQDGQGARTEAFF

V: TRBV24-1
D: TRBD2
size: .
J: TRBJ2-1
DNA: TGTGCCACCAGTGATCCAACCGGGACTAGCGGGAGGTTAGGCGATGAGCAGTTCTTC
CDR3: CATSDPTGTSGRLGDEQFF

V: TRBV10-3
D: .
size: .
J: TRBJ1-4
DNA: TGTGCCACAAGACAGGACGGTAATGAAAAACTGTTTTTT
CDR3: CATRQDGNEKLFF

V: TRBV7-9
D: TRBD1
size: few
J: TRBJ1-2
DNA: TGTGCCAGCAGCTTAGCAAGGACAGGGCCCTATGGCTACACCTTC
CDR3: CASSLARTGPYGYTF

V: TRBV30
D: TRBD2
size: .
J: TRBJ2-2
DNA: TGTGCCTGGAGTGGCGGGGGGGCGAACACCGGGGAGCTGTTTTTT
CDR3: CAWSGGGANTGELFF

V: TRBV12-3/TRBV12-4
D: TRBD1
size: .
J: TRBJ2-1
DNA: TGTGCCAGCAGCGACAGGGTATGGGATAATGAGCAGTTCTTC
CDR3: CASSDRVWDNEQFF

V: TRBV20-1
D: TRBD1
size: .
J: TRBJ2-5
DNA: TGCAGTGCTAGTCTCGGAACAGGGGGAGGAGAGACCCAGTACTTC
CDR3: CSASLGTGGGETQYF

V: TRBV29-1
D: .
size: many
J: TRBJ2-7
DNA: TGCAGCGCGTCCCTGGGGCAAGCCTACGAGCAGTACTTC
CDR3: CSASLGQAYEQYF

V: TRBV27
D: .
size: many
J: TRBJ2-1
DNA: TGTGCCAGCAGTTTATTATCGGTGGGGGGAAATGAGCAGTTCTTC
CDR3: CASSLLSVGGNEQFF

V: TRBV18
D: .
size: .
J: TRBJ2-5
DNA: TGTGCCAGCTCACCAATCCTCGCTGACGTCAAAGGGACCCAGTACTTC
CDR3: CASSPILADVKGTQYF

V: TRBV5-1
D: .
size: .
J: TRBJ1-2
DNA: TGCGCCAGCAGCGCGGACGGGAGTTATGGCTACACCTTC
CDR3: CASSADGSYGYTF

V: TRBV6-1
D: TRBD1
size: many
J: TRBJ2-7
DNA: TGTGCCAGCAGCCGTACCCGGGACAGCCAAGCCTACGAGCAGTACTTC
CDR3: CASSRTRDSQAYEQYF

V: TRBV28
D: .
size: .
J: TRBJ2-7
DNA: TGTGCCAGCAGTTTAGGGCAGGACGTCCACTACGAGCAGTACTTC
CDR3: CASSLGQDVHYEQYF

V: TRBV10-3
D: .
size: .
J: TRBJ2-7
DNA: TGTGCCATCAGTGTCGACAGCTTCTACGAGCAGTACTTC
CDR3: CAISVDSFYEQYF

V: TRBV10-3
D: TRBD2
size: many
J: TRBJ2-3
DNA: TGTGCCATCAGTGGTAGCGGGGACACAGATACGCAGTATTTT
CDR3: CAISGSGDTDTQYF

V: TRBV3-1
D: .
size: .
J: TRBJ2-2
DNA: TGTGCCAGCAGCCCATTGGGGGTCGGGGTGACCGGGGGGCTGTTTTTT
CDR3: CASSPLGVGVTGGLFF

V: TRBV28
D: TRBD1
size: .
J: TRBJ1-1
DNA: TGTGCCAGCAGTTTGGAGACGGGGTCCCGGGACAGGTTCGGCACTGAAGCTTTCTTT
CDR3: CASSLETGSRDRFGTEAFF

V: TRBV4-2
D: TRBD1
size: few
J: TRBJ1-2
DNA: TGTGCCAGCAGCCAGGAGACGGGACAGGGTAGAGGCTACACCTTC
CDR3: CASSQETGQGRGYTF

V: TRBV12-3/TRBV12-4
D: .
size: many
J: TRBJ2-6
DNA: TGTGCCAGCAGTCCGGAGGGCGTTATCTCTGGGGCCAACGTCCTGACTTTC
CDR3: CASSPEGVISGANVLTF

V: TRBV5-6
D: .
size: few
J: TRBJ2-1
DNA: TGTGCCAGCAGCTTGGTGTCAGGGGCTAGCTTCTTC
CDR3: CASSLVSGASFF

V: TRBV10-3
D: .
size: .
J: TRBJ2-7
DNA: TGTGCCCAGCAGTTAAACGCGGGCTCCGAGCAGTACTTC
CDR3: CAQQLNAGSEQYF

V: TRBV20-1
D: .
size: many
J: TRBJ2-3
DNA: TGCAGTGCTAGGGGGGTCGGGGGCACAGATACGCAGTATTTT
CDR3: CSARGVGGTDTQYF

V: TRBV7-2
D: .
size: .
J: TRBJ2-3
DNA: TGTGCCAGCAGCTTGACTGAAAACACAGATACGCAGTATTTT
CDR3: CASSLTENTDTQYF

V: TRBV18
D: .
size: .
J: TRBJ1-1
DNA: TGTGCCAGCTCCCGTTCGGAGGGGTTGAACACTGAAGCTTTCTTT
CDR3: CASSRSEGLNTEAFF

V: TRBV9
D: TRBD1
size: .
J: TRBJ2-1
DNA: TGTGCCAGCAGCGTAGCGCCACAGGGGGAGAACAATGAGCAGTTCTTC
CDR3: CASSVAPQGENNEQFF

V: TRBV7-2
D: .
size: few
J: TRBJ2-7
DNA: TGTGCCAGCAGCCCAGGGATGGGGCAGTACTTC
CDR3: CASSPGMGQYF

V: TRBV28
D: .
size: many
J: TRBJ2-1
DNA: TGTGCCAGCAGTTTGAACGGCGCTGGTGAGCAGTTCTTC
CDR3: CASSLNGAGEQFF

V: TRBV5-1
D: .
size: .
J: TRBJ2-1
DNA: TGCGCCAGCACGAGGGAGCTCGACAATGAGCAGTTCTTC
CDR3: CASTRELDNEQFF

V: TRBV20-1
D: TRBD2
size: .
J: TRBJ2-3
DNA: TGCAGTGCTAGAGCCCCTAGCGGGGGGCCACCAGATACGCAGTATTTT
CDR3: CSARAPSGGPPDTQYF

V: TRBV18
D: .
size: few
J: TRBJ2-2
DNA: TGTGCCAGCTCACCACCGTTTCGACTAAACACCGGGGAGCTGTTTTTT
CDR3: CASSPPFRLNTGELFF

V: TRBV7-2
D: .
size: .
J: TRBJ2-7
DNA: TGTGCCAGCAGCTACGGCCCAGAAAGGGAGCAGTACTTC
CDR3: CASSYGPEREQYF

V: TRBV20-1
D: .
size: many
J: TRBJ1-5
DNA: TGCAGTGCCCGCGGATCTGCGGGCAATCAGCCCCAGCATTTT
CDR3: CSARGSAGNQPQHF

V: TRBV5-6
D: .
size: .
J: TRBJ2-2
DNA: TGTGCCAGCAGTCCCGCAGGGGCTCCCGGGGAGCTGTTTTTT
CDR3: CASSPAGAPGELFF